This TCR beta chain stems from a study of T cells in Graves' hyperthyroidism and ophthalmopathy. The germline V gene encodes CDR1 SGHAT and CDR2 FQNNGV. The CDR3 is made up of 16 amino acids. V was trimmed by 4 bases and J by 1 base, leaving 11 bases between them. Amplification of TCR beta CDR3 regions was performed using RNA transcripts as template. A set of HTBI primers served as the primers for a first-round RT-PCR of the TCR CDR3. Via MiXCR, TCRdb re-called the multiplex PCR reads, giving one row per CDR3 protein. The sample includes over 300,000 distinct CDR3 sequences, roughly 14% seen only once; the top ten take around 10%. This clonotype has ten or more counts. Graves' hyperthyroidism was deemed stable given no ophthalmopathy progression within 18 months. Orbital computed tomography and thyroid ultrasound, together with serum TRAb and thyroxine and clinical symptoms, were used for diagnoses.

The receptor was derived from a woman aged 55-70 years with Graves' hyperthyroidism. This chain uses TRBV11-2 with TRBJ1-6; D gene unclear. The sequenced material came from blood. The CDR3 sequence is CASSYLGGSYNSPLHF. CDR3 bases: TGTGCCAGCAGCTACCTGGGAGGGTCCTATAATTCACCCCTCCACTTT.